What follows is one T cell receptor (beta chain) and its context. Its antigen is as yet unknown. Germline V lookup: CDR1 SGHTA, CDR2 FQGNSA. The CDR3 has 15 residues. Trimming at V came to 4 bases and at J to 3 bases, leaving 9 bases not matched to a gene. Some clones are missing from TCRdb's copy, which holds only in-frame ones; the method was immunoSEQ multiplex PCR. The sample has approximately 1.1 million clones, more than 75% seen once. This specimen comes from a study of shared clonotypes between healthy human individuals. Findings of the study overall: Large sequencing depth failed to make sorted-subset sequencing complete, rarefaction showed.

The source is a man aged 18 to 29 in good health. Some clones in this sample may be carry-over from other donors' samples. The specimen was memory CD4+ T cells from PBMCs. Subset: CD45RA-negative fraction. J is TRBJ2-7 and V is TRBV7-2, with 7 bases matching TRBD2. CDR3 residues: CASSSRDYAYYEQYF. CDR3 sequence (DNA): TGTGCCAGCAGCTCCCGGGACTACGCCTACTACGAGCAGTACTTC.